This T cell receptor beta chain was profiled in a study of T-cell reconstitution after alpha-beta-depleted transplantation in children. Study observations and caveats: Two months or so post-transplant, alpha-beta T cells reportedly derived from several hundred expanded graft clones. One year post-transplant, T-cell counts and diversity were largely derived from T cells produced anew.

This clonotype was seen many times. The target antigen is unknown. Unique molecular identifiers were built into the TCRbeta library. TCRdb re-analysed the PCR reads in MiXCR, keeping a single row per CDR3 protein. The table has 500,000 or so distinct CDR3 sequences, roughly 10% seen once. The sequenced sample was PBMCs, mostly from graft donor cells, obtained 180 days after TCRalphabeta/CD19-depleted stem cell transplant. The clonotype was recovered from a female patient aged 2-9 years who had a stem cell transplant for aplastic anemia, so the T cells may come from the graft donor.

The CDR3 DNA is TGTGCCAGCGGCCGGGAGCAAATGCACGAGCAGTACTTC. Its translation: CASGREQMHEQYF. The J gene is TRBJ2-7, the V gene TRBV6-1; weak D call: TRBD2 (6 bases). CDR3 length equals 13 residues. V lost 8 bases and J 5 bases, leaving 16 bases between the germline ends. The V gene's germline CDR1 is MNHNS and CDR2 SASEGT.